These 18 T cell receptor beta chains were all obtained from the same sample, sequenced in a study of early T cells in non-severe SARS-CoV-2 infection. TCRdb reprocessed the 5' RACE reads with MiXCR, giving one entry per CDR3 protein. The table shows roughly 81,000 distinct CDR3 sequences, with roughly 12% occurring only once. Sequencing input: whole blood. These receptors all stem from an adult who was a healthcare worker with PCR-confirmed SARS-CoV-2 infection or an uninfected control (not recorded which).

CDR3 residues: CSVEDLRGTQYF. CDR3 nucleotides: TGCAGCGTTGAGGACCTCCGAGGGACCCAGTACTTC. The J gene is TRBJ2-5, the V gene TRBV29-1; D gene uncertain. The CDR3 consists of 12 residues. CDR1 and CDR2 (germline): SQVTM, ANQGSEA. The V and J ends lost 3 bases and 7 bases respectively, with 12 bases between them.

Ten or more counts support this clonotype. The chain carries TRBV10-2 and TRBJ2-1; TRBD2 agrees at 10 bases. Per germline, CDR1 WSHSY and CDR2 SAAADI. CDR3 length: 15 residues. The V and J ends lost 2 bases and 8 bases, in that order; junction bases with no gene match: 6. The DNA of the CDR3 is TGCGCCAGCAGTGAGAGCGGGGGGGTCCGGGATGAGCAGTTCTTC. Its protein product is CASSESGGVRDEQFF.

This clonotype was seen more than once but under ten times. This sequence joins TRBV2 and TRBJ1-5; tentative D call: TRBD1 (5 bases). Germline V gene lookup returns CDR1 SNHLY and CDR2 FYNNEI. The CDR3 length is 14 residues. The V gene lost 4 bases and the J gene lost 2 bases, with 9 bases spanning the gap. This chain's CDR3 is CASSGGARNQPQHF. The CDR3 nucleotides are TGTGCCAGCAGTGGAGGGGCACGCAATCAGCCCCAGCATTTT.

A few counts support this clonotype. The rearrangement joins TRBV14 to TRBJ2-3; 7 positions match TRBD2. J gave up 0 bases and V 1 base, and 4 bases lay outside the gene matches. The CDR3 sequence is 16 residues long. Germline loops: CDR1 SGHDN, CDR2 FVKESK. The CDR3 DNA sequence: TGTGCCAGCAGCCAAGGGTCTAGCGGAAGCACAGATACGCAGTATTTT. Its protein product is CASSQGSSGSTDTQYF.

This clonotype was detected a few times. V usage is TRBV12-3 or TRBV12-4 and J usage is TRBJ1-6; maybe TRBD1 (5 bases). Trimming removed 7 bases at V and 1 base at J, with 14 bases between. CDR3 length equals 16 residues. This CDR3 reads CASTWGLSSYNSPLHF. Here the CDR3 DNA reads TGTGCCAGCACCTGGGGGTTATCGTCCTATAATTCACCCCTCCACTTT.

A few counts support this clonotype. The genes are TRBV19 and TRBJ1-1; D is undetermined. Germline CDR1 reads LNHDA; CDR2 reads SQIVND (reference sequence). The V gene lost 1 base and the J gene lost 0 bases, with 9 bases spanning the gap. The CDR3 covers 15 residues. The CDR3 bases are TGTGCCAGTAGTATAGGCAGCCTGCTGAACACTGAAGCTTTCTTT. Amino acid sequence: CASSIGSLLNTEAFF.

This clonotype was seen at least ten times. The chain couples TRBV7-9 to TRBJ1-2; maybe TRBD1 (5 bases). CDR1 is SEHNR and CDR2 is FQNEAQ in the germline V gene (reference sequence). V was pared by 6 bases and J by 8 bases, with 19 bases between. The length of the CDR3 is 14 residues. This CDR3 reads CASSSGLPFVGYTF. The CDR3 bases are TGTGCCAGCAGTTCGGGACTCCCCTTCGTCGGCTACACCTTC.

This clonotype was seen at least ten times. The chain recombines TRBV21-1 with TRBJ2-1; TRBD2, the table's D call, was not compared with the DNA. TRBV21-1 counts as a pseudogene. The CDR3 spans 17 residues. This CDR3 reads CASSKKRAGAPFNEQFF. In nucleotides, the CDR3 is TGTGCCAGCAGCAAAAAGAGGGCGGGAGCGCCGTTCAATGAGCAGTTCTTC.

The chain combines TRBV19 with TRBJ1-4; D is uncertain. Germline CDR1 LNHDA, CDR2 SQIVND (reference sequence). The germline V and J ends were trimmed by 3 bases and 4 bases, with 9 bases remaining between them. The CDR3 has 14 amino acids. CDR3 bases: TGTGCCAGTAGTATTCGTCTCGGTAATGAAAAACTGTTTTTT. Encoded protein: CASSIRLGNEKLFF.

This clonotype has at least ten counts. This chain uses TRBV7-2 with TRBJ1-1; D perhaps matches TRBD1 (5 bases). Trimming cost V 3 bases and J 10 bases, with 15 bases left between them. CDR3 length: 13 amino acids. Germline assignment: CDR1 SGHTA and CDR2 FQGNSA. The CDR3 bases are TGTGCCAGCAGCTTGGACGGGCCGGGGGTAGCTTTCTTT. Its protein is CASSLDGPGVAFF.

This clonotype was found many times. The chain combines TRBV29-1 with TRBJ2-7; D is perhaps TRBD2 (6 bases). Germline CDR1 SQVTM, CDR2 ANQGSEA. V lost 6 bases to trimming and J lost 7 bases, with 13 bases between them. There are 11 residues in the CDR3. CDR3 amino acids: CSVRGREEQYF. The CDR3, as DNA: TGCAGCGTACGCGGACGGGAGGAGCAGTACTTC.

There are a few counts of this clonotype. The chain has TRBV11-1 and TRBJ1-1; no clear D. There are 15 residues in the CDR3. V gave up 1 base and J gave up 3 bases, with 12 bases separating them. The germline V gene has CDR1 SGHAT and CDR2 FQDESV (reference sequence). CDR3 sequence (DNA): TGTGCCAGCAGCTTAGACGGCGGTGCCTACACTGAAGCTTTCTTT. This gives the protein CASSLDGGAYTEAFF. The whole variable domain, remainder taken from reference TRBV11-1 and TRBJ1-1, is EAEVAQSPRYKITEKSQAVAFWCDPISGHATLYWYRQILGQGPELLVQFQDESVVDDSQLPKDRFSAERLKGVDSTLKIQPAELGDSAMYLCASSLDGGAYTEAFFGQGTRLTVV.

The chain combines TRBV12-3 or TRBV12-4 with TRBJ2-1, with a tentative D call TRBD2 (5 bases). Trimming stripped 8 bases from V and 13 bases from J, with 21 bases between. There are 13 residues in the CDR3. The CDR3 sequence: CASASDPRTLQFF. The CDR3 DNA is TGTGCCAGCGCCTCCGACCCAAGGACTCTACAGTTCTTC.

In this sample, this clonotype turned up many times. The gene calls are TRBV20-1 and TRBJ1-1; D not resolved. Trimming shortened V by 5 bases and J by 7 bases, and 17 bases separated the two germline ends. The CDR3 consists of 13 residues. The V gene's germline CDR1 is DFQATT and CDR2 SNEGSKA (reference sequence). CDR3: CSAPRLAAGEAFF. In nucleotides, the CDR3 is TGCAGTGCTCCCCGACTGGCCGCAGGTGAAGCTTTCTTT.

This clonotype has more than one count but fewer than ten. V and J are TRBV5-1 and TRBJ1-3; a possible D gene is TRBD1 (5 bases). The length of the CDR3 is 14 residues. Germline V lookup: CDR1 SGHRS, CDR2 YFSETQ. The V end lost 2 bases, the J end lost 4 bases, and 10 bases lay between the germline ends. Here the CDR3 DNA reads TGCGCCAGCAGCTTACGGGGCACCGGAAACACCATATATTTT. Its translation: CASSLRGTGNTIYF.

This clonotype was picked up many times. The V gene is TRBV7-9, the J gene TRBJ1-6; D unresolved. Germline V gene data show CDR1 as SEHNR and CDR2 as FQNEAQ (reference sequence). Between the trimmed V and J ends, which lost 5 bases and 7 bases, there was a span of 12 bases. This CDR3 comprises 14 residues. CDR3 in amino acids: CASSPTVRNSPLHF. CDR3 nucleotide sequence: TGTGCCAGCAGCCCTACGGTGCGCAATTCACCCCTCCACTTT.

This sequence joins TRBV10-3 and TRBJ2-1; 9 positions agree with TRBD1. CDR3 length: 17 amino acids. The ends lost 10 bases at V and 3 bases at J; junction bases unmatched: 16. Germline-derived CDR1 and CDR2 are ENHRY and SYGVKD. CDR3 nucleotides: TGTGCCACTACGGACAGGGGTTTGGCTAGCGGCTACAATGAGCAGTTCTTC. This translates into CATTDRGLASGYNEQFF.

This clonotype was seen only a few times. The chain is built from TRBV7-2 and TRBJ1-6; D is ambiguous. V was shortened by 2 bases and J by 5 bases, with 10 bases between the two germline ends. Per the germline V gene, CDR1 is SGHTA and CDR2 is FQGNSA. The CDR3 extends over 15 amino acids. As DNA, the CDR3 is TGTGCCAGCAGCTTATTTCGGCAGGATAATTCACCCCTCCACTTT. Its protein is CASSLFRQDNSPLHF.